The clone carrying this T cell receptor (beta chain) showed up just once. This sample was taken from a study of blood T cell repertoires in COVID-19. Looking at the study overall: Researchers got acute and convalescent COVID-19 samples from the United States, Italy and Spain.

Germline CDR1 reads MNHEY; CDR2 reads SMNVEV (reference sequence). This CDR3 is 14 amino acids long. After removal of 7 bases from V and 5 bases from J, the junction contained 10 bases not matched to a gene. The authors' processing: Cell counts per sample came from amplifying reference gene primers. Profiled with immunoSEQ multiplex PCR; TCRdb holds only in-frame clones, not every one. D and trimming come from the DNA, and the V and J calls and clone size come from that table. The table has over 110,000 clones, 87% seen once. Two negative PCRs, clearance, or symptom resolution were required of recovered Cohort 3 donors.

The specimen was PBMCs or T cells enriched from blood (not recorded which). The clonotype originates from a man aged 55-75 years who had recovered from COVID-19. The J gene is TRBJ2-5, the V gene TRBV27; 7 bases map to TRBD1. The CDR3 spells CASKQRGPWETQYF. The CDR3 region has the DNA TGTGCCAGCAAGCAAAGGGGGCCGTGGGAGACCCAGTACTTC.